These 13 T cell receptor beta chains were all obtained from the same sample, sequenced in a study of cytomegalovirus exposure and HLA in healthy donors. PCR primers comprised 60 Vbeta and 13 Jbeta primers. The assay was immunoSEQ multiplex PCR, and TCRdb's table has in-frame clones only and misses some. The sample lists 130,000 or so clones, roughly 79% seen once, with roughly 3.1% in the top ten. What was sequenced was PBMCs. These receptors were obtained from a man aged 25-45 years in good health and CMV-seronegative.

The sample holds a few counts of this clone. CDR3 nucleotide sequence: TGTGCCAGCTCACCCCCCAATAGGCGGGGAACCTCTGGGGCCAACGTCCTGACTTTC. Encoded protein: CASSPPNRRGTSGANVLTF. The V and J genes are TRBV18 and TRBJ2-6; D might be TRBD2 (6 bases). Trimming stripped 3 bases from V and 0 bases from J, with 18 bases between. Germline values: CDR1 KGHSH, CDR2 LQKENI. The CDR3 extends over 19 amino acids.

V is TRBV6-5 and J is TRBJ2-2; TRBD1 matches 7 bases. The germline CDR1 and CDR2 sequences are MNHEY and SVGAGI. This CDR3 has 15 amino acids. J gave up 4 bases and V 4 bases, and 6 bases lay outside the gene matches. The CDR3 region is CASSLRTGATGELFF. CDR3 in DNA: TGTGCCAGCAGTTTACGCACAGGGGCCACCGGGGAGCTGTTTTTT.

This chain joins TRBV28 and TRBJ2-5; TRBD1 might be the D (5 bases). The J call may be mistaken, given a closer DNA end match to TRBJ2-7. In germline, CDR1 is MDHEN, CDR2 SYDVKM. CDR3 length equals 14 residues. CDR3 sequence (DNA): TGTGCCAGCAGTTTAATTGGGGCTTTCTACGAGCAGTACTTC. It encodes CASSLIGAFYEQYF.

The chain combines TRBV28 with TRBJ1-1; the match to TRBD1 covers 7 bases. The trim removed 5 bases at V and 6 bases at J, leaving 6 bases unmatched. There are 13 residues in the CDR3. CDR1 is MDHEN, CDR2 SYDVKM, per germline. Here the CDR3 reads CASSPGGPPEAFF. In DNA, the CDR3 is TGTGCCAGCAGTCCAGGGGGGCCGCCTGAAGCTTTCTTT. Based on the CDR3 plus reference TRBV28 and TRBJ1-1, the full variable domain is DVKVTQSSRYLVKRTGEKVFLECVQDMDHENMFWYRQDPGLGLRLIYFSYDVKMKEKGDIPEGYSVSREKKERFSLILESASTNQTSMYLCASSPGGPPEAFFGQGTRLTVV.

J is TRBJ2-3 and V is TRBV18, with TRBD2 matching over 10 bases. The J segment lost 5 bases and the V segment lost 2 bases, leaving 10 bases of the junction unmatched. The CDR3 is made up of 17 amino acids. CDR1 and CDR2 (germline): KGHSH, LQKENI. CDR3: CASSPRASGSYGDTQYF. The CDR3 DNA sequence: TGTGCCAGCTCACCAAGGGCTAGCGGGAGTTACGGAGATACGCAGTATTTT.

This clone showed up just once. V usage is TRBV27 and J usage is TRBJ2-3; maybe TRBD1 (5 bases). The CDR3 loop spans 12 amino acids. The germline V and J ends were trimmed by 6 bases and 2 bases, with 6 bases remaining between them. Germline V gene data show CDR1 as MNHEY and CDR2 as SMNVEV (reference sequence). DNA for the CDR3: TGTGCCAGCAGGGACAACACAGATACGCAGTATTTT. Amino acids: CASRDNTDTQYF.

The chain employs TRBV4-1 and TRBJ1-3; tentative D call: TRBD1 (6 bases). CDR1 is MGHRA and CDR2 is YSYEKL in the germline V gene. The CDR3 is 16 amino acids. V lost 4 bases and J 2 bases, leaving 15 bases between the germline ends. The CDR3 region has the DNA TGCGCCAGCAGCCCGGTTGTACAGGGCGCTGGAAACACCATATATTTT. Protein sequence: CASSPVVQGAGNTIYF.

This clone was counted only a few times. The chain combines TRBV4-1 with TRBJ1-5; D not resolved. CDR3 length: 15 amino acids. The V gene's germline CDR1 is MGHRA and CDR2 YSYEKL. Trimming removed 1 base at V and 5 bases at J, with 12 bases between. CDR3 in DNA: TGCGCCAGCAGCCAAGCGCGGAGGGATTATCAGCCCCAGCATTTT. Translated, it gives CASSQARRDYQPQHF.

The chain couples TRBV4-3 to TRBJ2-7; the match to TRBD2 covers 8 bases. Germline CDR1 reads LGHNA; CDR2 reads YSLEER. V was pared by 0 bases and J by 0 bases, with 10 bases of the junction left unmatched. This CDR3 is 18 amino acids long. In DNA form, the CDR3 reads TGCGCCAGCAGCCAAGAACGGGTTAGCGGGATCAGCTCCTACGAGCAGTACTTC. Translated: CASSQERVSGISSYEQYF.

The chain employs TRBV30 and TRBJ1-4; D gene ambiguous. Germline assignment: CDR1 GTSNPN and CDR2 SVGIG (reference sequence). The CDR3 sequence is 14 residues long. V shed 2 bases and J shed 3 bases, with 10 bases lying between them. The CDR3 DNA reads as TGTGCCTGGAGTCCGGAGGTTGCTAATGAAAAACTGTTTTTT. As protein: CAWSPEVANEKLFF. Full variable domain (outside the CDR3, taken from reference TRBV30 and TRBJ1-4): SQTIHQWPATLVQPVGSPLSLECTVEGTSNPNLYWYRQAAGRGLQLLFYSVGIGQISSEVPQNLSASRPQDRQFILSSKKLLLSDSGFYLCAWSPEVANEKLFFGSGTQLSVL.

The chain is built from TRBV27 and TRBJ2-3; possible D gene TRBD1, 6 bases. V lost 8 bases to trimming and J lost 0 bases, with 12 bases between them. The CDR3 is 14 amino acids. The germline V gene has CDR1 MNHEY and CDR2 SMNVEV (reference sequence). The CDR3 bases are TGTGCCAGCGGACACAGGGTTAGCACAGATACGCAGTATTTT. Amino acid sequence: CASGHRVSTDTQYF.

The V and J genes are TRBV10-3 and TRBJ2-5; 8 nucleotides agree with TRBD2. V shed 0 bases and J 2 bases; nucleotides not matched to a gene: 11. The CDR3 length is 18 residues. CDR1 and CDR2 (germline): ENHRY, SYGVKD. The CDR3 is CAISESKLAALAQETQYF. DNA for the CDR3: TGTGCCATCAGTGAGTCGAAACTAGCGGCACTTGCTCAAGAGACCCAGTACTTC.

CDR3 bases: TGTTCTTGGAGTGGGACACCAAACATTCAGTACTTC. Encoded protein: CSWSGTPNIQYF. V gene TRBV30 combines with J gene TRBJ2-4; TRBD1 might be the D (6 bases). The CDR3 extends over 12 amino acids. Germline CDR1 and CDR2: GTSNPN and SVGIG (reference sequence).